This TCR beta chain was captured in a study of multiple sclerosis patients with progressive multifocal leukoencephalopathy. Findings and caveats of the study: Preferential TRBV-TRBJ pairings or common gene usage were not detected at PML.

CDR1 and CDR2 from the germline V gene are LNHDA and SQIVND (reference sequence). V dropped 3 bases and J dropped 0 bases, with 14 bases sitting between them. The CDR3 is 16 amino acids. Method: immunoSEQ multiplex PCR; TCRdb's copy keeps in-frame clones and lacks some. This sample yields about 33,000 clones, of which roughly 84% are seen a single time; less than 3.5% belongs to the top ten. This clone was seen a few times. Its antigen remains unidentified. Sample time point: time of PML onset. Between about 16 and 56 months of natalizumab therapy passed before PML developed in these natalizumab-treated patients.

The rearrangement links TRBV19 to TRBJ1-1; D unresolved. Material: PBMCs, obtained from a patient treated with natalizumab. The TCR originated in a human donor with progressive multifocal leukoencephalopathy. The CDR3 DNA is TGTGCCAGTAGTATGTGGGCCTCTCAGATGAACACTGAAGCTTTCTTT. Translated, it gives CASSMWASQMNTEAFF.